Presented here are 28 T cell receptor beta chains from one specimen sequenced in a study of cytomegalovirus exposure and HLA in healthy donors. With 60 Vbeta and 13 Jbeta primers, the PCR was carried out. Generated by immunoSEQ multiplex PCR, the TCRdb table keeps only in-frame clones and is missing some. This sample yields about 200,000 clones, of which around 77% are seen a single time; just under 3% belongs to the top ten. The specimen was PBMCs. The receptors derive from a woman aged 30 to 39 in good health and CMV-seronegative.

This clone has a handful of counts. The rearrangement joins TRBV4-2 to TRBJ2-2; D might be TRBD1 (6 bases). The CDR3 is 14 amino acids. Germline loops: CDR1 LGHNA, CDR2 YNFKEQ. Trimming cost V 6 bases and J 6 bases, with 14 bases left between them. Here the CDR3 DNA reads TGTGCCAGCAGGGGGGCCCGGGGTTCCGGGGAGCTGTTTTTT. Translating gives CASRGARGSGELFF.

The chain is built from TRBV30 and TRBJ1-2; 7 nucleotides match TRBD1. There are 14 residues in the CDR3. Germline values: CDR1 GTSNPN, CDR2 SVGIG (reference sequence). The V segment lost 0 bases and the J segment 2 bases; nucleotides outside the gene matches: 3. The CDR3 is CAWSVRGLNYGYTF. The DNA of the CDR3 is TGTGCCTGGAGTGTAAGGGGGCTAAACTATGGCTACACCTTC.

This clone was counted between two and nine times. The V and J genes are TRBV6-5 and TRBJ1-1; weak D call: TRBD1 (6 bases). The ends were cut back, 6 bases at V and 1 base at J, with 9 bases in the middle. In germline, CDR1 is MNHEY, CDR2 SVGAGI. The CDR3 runs to 13 residues. The CDR3 loop reads CASSWTANTEAFF. The CDR3, as DNA: TGTGCCAGCAGCTGGACAGCGAACACTGAAGCTTTCTTT.

This clone showed up just once. The V and J genes are TRBV7-7 and TRBJ2-5; D possibly corresponds to TRBD2 (5 bases). This CDR3 region has 14 residues. Trimming took 4 bases from V and 5 from J, leaving 14 bases between them. CDR1 is SSHAT and CDR2 is FNYEAQ in the germline V gene (reference sequence). The CDR3 loop reads CASSWIPGEETQYF. The CDR3 coding sequence is TGTGCCAGCAGCTGGATTCCCGGGGAGGAGACCCAGTACTTC.

The V call is TRBV30, the J call TRBJ1-3; D ambiguous. V lost 2 bases, J lost 0 bases, and 5 bases lay in between. Germline lookup yields CDR1 GTSNPN and CDR2 SVGIG (reference sequence). The CDR3 spans 13 residues. Written as DNA, the CDR3 is TGTGCCTGGAGTCACATCTCTGGAAACACCATATATTTT. Translation: CAWSHISGNTIYF.

The chain links TRBV6-6 to TRBJ2-3; 7 bases agree with TRBD1. The CDR3 has 15 amino acids. The germline gives CDR1 MNHNY, CDR2 SVGAGI (reference sequence). Trimming removed 7 bases from V and 4 bases from J; junction bases left unmatched: 11. Written as DNA, the CDR3 is TGTGCCAGCACGGACAGGCCCGACTGGGCAGATACGCAGTATTTT. Translation gives CASTDRPDWADTQYF.

This chain joins TRBV18 and TRBJ1-6; D gene unclear. Trimming left V 3 bases short and J 3 bases short, with 12 bases between. This CDR3 contains 16 residues. Germline CDR1 KGHSH, CDR2 LQKENI. Here the CDR3 DNA reads TGTGCCAGCTCACCCCTCGGAGGGAACTATAATTCACCCCTCCACTTT. Residues: CASSPLGGNYNSPLHF. Combining the CDR3 with reference TRBV18 and TRBJ1-6 gives the whole variable domain NAGVMQNPRHLVRRRGQEARLRCSPMKGHSHVYWYRQLPEEGLKFMVYLQKENIIDESGMPKERFSAEFPKEGPSILRIQQVVRGDSAAYFCASSPLGGNYNSPLHFGNGTRLTVT.

The J gene is TRBJ2-2, the V gene TRBV5-4; maybe TRBD2 (7 bases). CDR1 is SGHNT, CDR2 YYREEE, per germline (reference sequence). V shed 3 bases and J shed 6 bases, with 9 bases lying between them. The CDR3 is made up of 13 amino acids. Here the CDR3 DNA reads TGTGCCAGCAGCTACGGGGGGCCCGGGGAGCTGTTTTTT. It yields the protein CASSYGGPGELFF.

The chain recombines TRBV6-1 with TRBJ1-2; D uncertain. Germline V lookup: CDR1 MNHNS, CDR2 SASEGT. The ends were cut back, 6 bases at V and 8 bases at J, with 16 bases in the middle. This CDR3 is 13 amino acids long. In DNA, the CDR3 is TGTGCCAGCAGGACGGCGCTCGGGTGGGGCTACACCTTC. It translates to CASRTALGWGYTF.

V and J are TRBV7-6 and TRBJ1-3; a weak D match, TRBD1 (5 bases). Trimming took 0 bases from V and 3 from J, leaving 9 bases between them. The germline gives CDR1 SGHVS, CDR2 FNYEAQ. The length of the CDR3 is 15 residues. The CDR3: CASSLAKTVGNTIYF. The CDR3 region has the DNA TGTGCCAGCAGCTTAGCGAAGACAGTTGGAAACACCATATATTTT.

The rearrangement links TRBV4-1 to TRBJ2-5; 9 bases map to TRBD1. After removal of 0 bases from V and 5 bases from J, the junction contained 7 bases not matched to a gene. CDR1 is MGHRA, CDR2 YSYEKL, per germline. This CDR3 region has 16 residues. CDR3 residues: CASSQDHRGRDETQYF. CDR3 nucleotide sequence: TGCGCCAGCAGCCAAGACCACAGGGGGCGAGATGAGACCCAGTACTTC.

Regarding this clone: This CDR3 is also generated by other DNA sequences in the sample. The V and J genes are TRBV5-4 and TRBJ1-1; TRBD1 is a possible D gene (5 bases). The CDR3 length is 15 residues. Trimming took off 0 bases at V and 2 bases at J, with 11 bases between the two ends. CDR1 is SGHNT, CDR2 YYREEE, per germline (reference sequence). This CDR3 is CASSLVGGTNTEAFF. The CDR3, as DNA: TGTGCCAGCAGCTTGGTGGGTGGGACTAACACTGAAGCTTTCTTT. Full variable domain (remainder filled in from reference TRBV5-4 and TRBJ1-1): ETGVTQSPTHLIKTRGQQVTLRCSSQSGHNTVSWYQQALGQGPQFIFQYYREEENGRGNFPPRFSGLQFPNYSSELNVNALELDDSALYLCASSLVGGTNTEAFFGQGTRLTVV.

The chain carries TRBV6-5 and TRBJ1-1; 8 bases line up with TRBD1. This CDR3 region has 13 residues. Germline loops: CDR1 MNHEY, CDR2 SVGAGI. With V trimmed by 8 bases and J by 5 bases, 7 bases remained unmatched. The chain's CDR3 is CASQSGGRTEAFF. The DNA for the CDR3 is TGTGCCAGCCAATCAGGGGGCCGGACTGAAGCTTTCTTT.

The chain recombines TRBV6-5 with TRBJ1-5, with D hard to call. CDR1 MNHEY and CDR2 SVGAGI come from the germline V gene. With 2 bases removed from V and 3 bases from J, the gap between germline ends came to 5 bases. The CDR3 consists of 13 residues. The CDR3 region has the DNA TGTGCCAGCAGTTACGAGTACAATCAGCCCCAGCATTTT. Its protein product is CASSYEYNQPQHF.

The V call is TRBV5-6, the J call TRBJ1-5; TRBD1 is a possible D gene (6 bases). This CDR3 is 17 amino acids long. Germline CDR1 SGHDT, CDR2 YYEEEE. V was pared by 6 bases and J by 4 bases, with 23 bases between. The CDR3 nucleotides read TGTGCCAGCACTCTTTCTAGGGGGGGCTCACGGAATCAGCCCCAGCATTTT. Translated, it gives CASTLSRGGSRNQPQHF.

CDR3 in DNA: TGTGCCAGCAGCAGTCAGGGGGAAAGCACAGATACGCAGTATTTT. Translating gives CASSSQGESTDTQYF. V and J are TRBV7-3 and TRBJ2-3; 7 nucleotides line up with TRBD1. Germline-derived CDR1 and CDR2 are SGHTA and FQGTGA. The CDR3 totals 15 residues. The V and J ends lost 5 bases and 0 bases, in that order; junction bases with no gene match: 5.

In this sample, this clone turned up once. CDR3 DNA: TGTGCCAGCAGCCACCCGAAGGAGGCTAGCGGGTACCAAGAGACCCAGTACTTC. It codes for CASSHPKEASGYQETQYF. The V gene is TRBV4-2, the J gene TRBJ2-5; 8 nucleotides agree with TRBD2. The V segment lost 3 bases and the J segment 0 bases; nucleotides outside the gene matches: 12. Germline CDR1 and CDR2: LGHNA and YNFKEQ. This CDR3 is built from 18 residues.

This chain connects TRBV4-1 to TRBJ2-7, with unresolved D. The CDR3 contains 15 residues. CDR1 is MGHRA, CDR2 YSYEKL, per germline. The V end lost 1 base, the J end lost 0 bases, and 10 bases lay between the germline ends. CDR3 DNA sequence: TGCGCCAGCAGCCAAGTTAGAGGCAGCTCCTACGAGCAGTACTTC. It specifies CASSQVRGSSYEQYF.

This clone was detected only a few times. V and J are TRBV27 and TRBJ2-1; D gene ambiguous. The CDR3 has 14 residues. V lost 2 bases and J 3 bases, leaving 8 bases between the germline ends. The germline CDR1 and CDR2 sequences are MNHEY and SMNVEV (reference sequence). CDR3 nucleotides: TGTGCCAGCAGTTTAGGGCAGAACTACAATGAGCAGTTCTTC. Protein: CASSLGQNYNEQFF.

The chain uses TRBV5-1 and TRBJ2-5; weak D call: TRBD1 (5 bases). Germline CDR1 SGHRS, CDR2 YFSETQ. The CDR3 loop spans 13 amino acids. Trimming stripped 2 bases from V and 5 bases from J, with 10 bases between. The CDR3 nucleotides read TGCGCCAGCAGCTTCAGGGTCTGGGAGACCCAGTACTTC. Protein: CASSFRVWETQYF.

The rearrangement links TRBV18 to TRBJ1-4; D ambiguous. V lost 0 bases and J lost 8, with 13 bases in between. The CDR3 contains 15 residues. The V gene's germline CDR1 is KGHSH and CDR2 LQKENI. The CDR3 spells CASSPPQTDFEKLFF. In nucleotides, the CDR3 is TGTGCCAGCTCACCACCGCAGACTGACTTCGAAAAACTGTTTTTT.

V is TRBV11-2 and J is TRBJ1-1; 7 nucleotides agree with TRBD1. The CDR3 is 15 residues long. In germline, CDR1 is SGHAT, CDR2 FQNNGV. The ends lost 4 bases at V and 10 bases at J; junction bases unmatched: 15. CDR3 region: CASSYNSGQSEVAFF. Written as DNA, the CDR3 is TGTGCCAGCAGCTACAACTCGGGACAGTCCGAGGTAGCTTTCTTT.

This clone was counted once. As DNA, the CDR3 is TGTGCCAGCACTACCACCGACAGTAGCTCCTACAATGAGCAGTTCTTC. It translates to CASTTTDSSSYNEQFF. The chain couples TRBV7-6 to TRBJ2-1; tentative D call: TRBD1 (5 bases). The V end lost 7 bases, the J end lost 0 bases, and 16 bases lay between the germline ends. The CDR3 runs to 16 residues. Germline assignment: CDR1 SGHVS and CDR2 FNYEAQ.

V usage is TRBV19 and J usage is TRBJ2-1; D remains unclear. Germline assignment: CDR1 LNHDA and CDR2 SQIVND (reference sequence). The V and J ends lost 4 bases and 3 bases respectively, with 16 bases between them. CDR3 length: 16 amino acids. CDR3 in DNA: TGTGCCAGTAGTAGGCAGGTGAGTGCAGTCTACAATGAGCAGTTCTTC. It is translated as CASSRQVSAVYNEQFF.

The chain recombines TRBV29-1 with TRBJ2-2; a possible D gene is TRBD1 (6 bases). The CDR3 contains 14 residues. V lost 7 bases and J lost 6, with 18 bases in between. In germline, CDR1 is SQVTM, CDR2 ANQGSEA. The CDR3 sequence is CSGLQGWGAGELFF. Written as DNA, the CDR3 is TGCAGCGGCCTACAGGGATGGGGTGCCGGGGAGCTGTTTTTT.

The CDR3 DNA reads TGTGCCAGCAGTGAAAGTAGGACAGGGATCTACGAGCAGTACTTC. Translated, it gives CASSESRTGIYEQYF. V and J are TRBV2 and TRBJ2-7, with 8 bases lining up with TRBD1. V was pared by 2 bases and J by 3 bases, with 6 bases of the junction left unmatched. CDR1 and CDR2 from the germline V gene are SNHLY and FYNNEI. The CDR3 extends over 15 amino acids.

The chain's CDR3 is CASSEFQVLSGNTIYF. CDR3 DNA sequence: TGTGCCAGCAGTGAATTTCAGGTCCTATCTGGAAACACCATATATTTT. The genes are TRBV6-1 and TRBJ1-3; D uncertain. This CDR3 is built from 16 residues. V lost 2 bases and J lost 1, with 12 bases in between. CDR1 and CDR2 from the germline V gene are MNHNS and SASEGT.

This chain joins TRBV7-8 and TRBJ1-1, with 8 bases lining up with TRBD1. Germline-derived CDR1 and CDR2 are SGHVS and FQNEAQ. The CDR3 is 16 amino acids. Unmatched junction bases numbered 5, after V lost 0 bases and J lost 2 bases. The DNA of the CDR3 is TGTGCCAGCAGCTTAGCATCGGACAGGGCCAACACTGAAGCTTTCTTT. Translation: CASSLASDRANTEAFF.